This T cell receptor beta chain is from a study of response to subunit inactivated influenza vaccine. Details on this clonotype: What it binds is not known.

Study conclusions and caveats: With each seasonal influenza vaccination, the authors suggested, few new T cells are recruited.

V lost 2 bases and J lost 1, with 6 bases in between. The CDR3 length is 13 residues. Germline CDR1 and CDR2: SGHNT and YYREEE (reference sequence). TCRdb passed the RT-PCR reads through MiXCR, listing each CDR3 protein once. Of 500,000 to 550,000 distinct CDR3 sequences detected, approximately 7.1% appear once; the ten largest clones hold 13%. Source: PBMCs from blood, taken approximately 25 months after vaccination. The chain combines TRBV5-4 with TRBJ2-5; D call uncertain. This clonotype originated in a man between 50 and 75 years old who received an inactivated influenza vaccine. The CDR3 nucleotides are TGTGCCAGCAGCTTTTCAGTCCAAGAGACCCAGTACTTC. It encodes CASSFSVQETQYF. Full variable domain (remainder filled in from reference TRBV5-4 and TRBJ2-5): ETGVTQSPTHLIKTRGQQVTLRCSSQSGHNTVSWYQQALGQGPQFIFQYYREEENGRGNFPPRFSGLQFPNYSSELNVNALELDDSALYLCASSFSVQETQYFGPGTRLLVL.